A few counts support the clone carrying this TCR beta chain. This record comes from a study of blood T cell repertoires in COVID-19. Looking at the study overall: Sites in the United States, Italy and Spain provided acute and convalescent COVID-19 samples. T cells, B-cell-depleted T cells, or PBMCs supplied cDNA or gDNA.

Authors' analysis steps: Estimates of nucleated cell counts were drawn from the amplification of reference gene primers. This table comes from immunoSEQ multiplex PCR, and its TCRdb copy is limited to in-frame clones, with some not included. The V and J calls and clone size come from that table; D and trimming were worked out from the DNA. The repertoire holds 100,000 or so clones, with 75% to 90% as singletons. V shed 5 bases and J shed 0 bases, with 10 bases lying between them. The CDR3 loop spans 14 amino acids. Germline V gives CDR1 LNHDA, CDR2 SQIVND (reference sequence). The chain joins TRBV19 to TRBJ1-1; D is perhaps TRBD1 (6 bases). Sequencing input: peripheral blood. This TCR was recovered from a human donor with acute or convalescent COVID-19. The donor label of this sample is uncertain. The chain's CDR3 is CASSWTVMNTEAFF. In DNA, the CDR3 is TGTGCCAGTAGTTGGACAGTCATGAACACTGAAGCTTTCTTT.